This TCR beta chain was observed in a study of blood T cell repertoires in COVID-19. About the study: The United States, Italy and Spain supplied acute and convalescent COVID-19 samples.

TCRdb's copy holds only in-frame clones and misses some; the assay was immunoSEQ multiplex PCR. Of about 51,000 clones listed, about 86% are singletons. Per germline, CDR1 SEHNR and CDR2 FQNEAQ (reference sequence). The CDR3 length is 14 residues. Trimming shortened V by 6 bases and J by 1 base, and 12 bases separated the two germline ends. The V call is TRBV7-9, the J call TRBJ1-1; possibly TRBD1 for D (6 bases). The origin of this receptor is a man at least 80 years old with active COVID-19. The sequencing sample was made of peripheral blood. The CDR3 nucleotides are TGTGCCAGCAGGGCGAAAGGGGGGAACACTGAAGCTTTCTTT. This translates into CASRAKGGNTEAFF.